This T cell receptor (beta chain) was documented in a study of blood T cell repertoires in COVID-19. Looking at the study overall: COVID-19 samples from acute and convalescent phases originated in the United States, Italy and Spain.

The V and J ends lost 5 bases and 9 bases respectively, with 11 bases between them. Germline lookup yields CDR1 LNHDA and CDR2 SQIVND (reference sequence). This CDR3 contains 12 residues. In the original processing: Cell counts per sample came from amplifying reference gene primers. Sequencing was performed with immunoSEQ multiplex PCR; in TCRdb, only in-frame clones are kept and a portion is missing. Clone size and V and J calls were adopted from that table, with D and trimming inferred from the DNA. The sample records approximately 220,000 clones, roughly 86% being singletons. The sequence derives from a woman in her twenties or thirties with acute COVID-19. This chain connects TRBV19 to TRBJ2-1; no reliable D call. Sequencing input: PBMCs or T cells enriched from blood (not recorded which). DNA of the CDR3: TGTGCCAGTAGTTCCCCGACTTTTGAGCAGTTCTTC. Encoded protein: CASSSPTFEQFF.